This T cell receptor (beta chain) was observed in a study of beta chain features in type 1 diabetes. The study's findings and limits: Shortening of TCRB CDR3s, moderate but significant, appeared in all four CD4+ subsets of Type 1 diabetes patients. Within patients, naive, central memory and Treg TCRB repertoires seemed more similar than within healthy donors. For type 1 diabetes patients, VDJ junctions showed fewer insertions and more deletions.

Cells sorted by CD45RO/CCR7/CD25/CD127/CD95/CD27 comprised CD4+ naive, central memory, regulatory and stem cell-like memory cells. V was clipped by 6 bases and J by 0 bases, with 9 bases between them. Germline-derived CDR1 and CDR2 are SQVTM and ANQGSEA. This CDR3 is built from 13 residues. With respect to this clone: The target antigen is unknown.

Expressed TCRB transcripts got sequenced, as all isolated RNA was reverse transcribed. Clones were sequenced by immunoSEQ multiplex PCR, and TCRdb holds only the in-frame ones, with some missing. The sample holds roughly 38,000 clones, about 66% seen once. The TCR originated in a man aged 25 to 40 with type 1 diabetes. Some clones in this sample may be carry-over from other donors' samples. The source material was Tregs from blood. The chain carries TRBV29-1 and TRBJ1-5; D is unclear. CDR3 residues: CSVHEGSNQPQHF. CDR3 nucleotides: TGCAGCGTCCACGAGGGTAGCAATCAGCCCCAGCATTTT.